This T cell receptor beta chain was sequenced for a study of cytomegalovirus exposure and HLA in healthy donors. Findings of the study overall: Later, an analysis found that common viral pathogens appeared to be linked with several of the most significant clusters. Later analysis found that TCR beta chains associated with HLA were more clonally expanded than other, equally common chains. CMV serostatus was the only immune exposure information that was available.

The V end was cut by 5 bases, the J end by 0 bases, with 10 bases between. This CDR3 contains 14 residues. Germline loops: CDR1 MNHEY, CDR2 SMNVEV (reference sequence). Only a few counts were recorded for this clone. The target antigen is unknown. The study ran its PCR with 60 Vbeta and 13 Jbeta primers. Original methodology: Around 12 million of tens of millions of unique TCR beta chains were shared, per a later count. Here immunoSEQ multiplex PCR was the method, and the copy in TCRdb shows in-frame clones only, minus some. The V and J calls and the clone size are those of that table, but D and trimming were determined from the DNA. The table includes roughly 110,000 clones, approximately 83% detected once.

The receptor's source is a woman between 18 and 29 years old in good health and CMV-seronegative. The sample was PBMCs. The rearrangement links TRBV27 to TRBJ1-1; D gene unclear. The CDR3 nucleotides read TGTGCCAGCAGTCCCACACGTCTGAACACTGAAGCTTTCTTT. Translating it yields CASSPTRLNTEAFF.